Sequencing of this TCR beta chain was carried out in a study of graft-versus-host responses after intestinal transplantation. Sequencing was performed with immunoSEQ multiplex PCR; in TCRdb, only in-frame clones are kept and a portion is missing. This table holds about 17,000 clones, 75% to 90% found once. Lymphocytes from graft epithelium and lamina propria were isolated. The CDR3 has 16 residues. Germline V gene lookup returns CDR1 KGHSH and CDR2 LQKENI. Trimming shortened V by 4 bases and J by 4 bases, and 17 bases separated the two germline ends. Study observations and caveats: Allografts of one patient group, those with graft-donor T cell macrochimerism, had high graft-versus-host to host-versus-graft clonal ratios. Detection of GvH clones occurred in recipient marrow, and some had their first appearance in ileum or blood. After transplant, early declines in HvG clones were associated with peak levels of circulating GvH clones.

In regard to this clone: Its specificity is not known.

This sequence joins TRBV18 and TRBJ2-1, with D perhaps being TRBD1 or TRBD2 (5 bases each). This material consisted of ileum tissue, taken roughly 110 days after intestinal transplant. The receptor was derived from a human patient who received an intestinal transplant, so some T cells may come from the graft donor. CDR3 protein: CASSRRNWGRYNEQFF. In DNA, the CDR3 is TGTGCCAGCTCACGGAGAAATTGGGGGAGATACAATGAGCAGTTCTTC.